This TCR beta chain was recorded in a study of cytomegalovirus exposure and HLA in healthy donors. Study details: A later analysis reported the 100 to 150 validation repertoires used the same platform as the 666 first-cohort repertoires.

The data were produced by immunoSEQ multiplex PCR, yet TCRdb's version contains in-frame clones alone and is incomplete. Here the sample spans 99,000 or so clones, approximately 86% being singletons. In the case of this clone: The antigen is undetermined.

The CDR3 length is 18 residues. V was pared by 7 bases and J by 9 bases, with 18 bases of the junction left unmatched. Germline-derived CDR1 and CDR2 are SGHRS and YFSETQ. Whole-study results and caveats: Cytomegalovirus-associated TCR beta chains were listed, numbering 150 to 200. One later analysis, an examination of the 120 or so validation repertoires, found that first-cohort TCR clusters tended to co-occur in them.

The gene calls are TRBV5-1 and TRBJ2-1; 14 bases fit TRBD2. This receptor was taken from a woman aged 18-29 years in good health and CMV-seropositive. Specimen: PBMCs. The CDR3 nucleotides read TGCGCCAGCGATCCGGGACTAGCGGGAGTAGGCCGAGGGGCTGAGCAGTTCTTC. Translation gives CASDPGLAGVGRGAEQFF.